This TCR beta chain was observed in a study of control samples from healthy donors and cancer patients. Sequenced by immunoSEQ multiplex PCR; TCRdb stores in-frame clones only, minus some. The table shows around 170,000 clones, with around 94% occurring only once. The receptor was isolated from a man aged 25 to 40 in good health. Material: blood.

The CDR3 nucleotides read TGTGCCAGCAGTTCGCGAACAGGGCGATATCAGTATTCACCCCTCCACTTT. Its translation is CASSSRTGRYQYSPLHF. This chain joins TRBV27 and TRBJ1-6; the D gene is possibly TRBD1 (6 bases). There are 17 residues in the CDR3. V shed 4 bases and J shed 8 bases, with 21 bases lying between them. CDR1 is MNHEY and CDR2 is SMNVEV in the germline V gene (reference sequence).